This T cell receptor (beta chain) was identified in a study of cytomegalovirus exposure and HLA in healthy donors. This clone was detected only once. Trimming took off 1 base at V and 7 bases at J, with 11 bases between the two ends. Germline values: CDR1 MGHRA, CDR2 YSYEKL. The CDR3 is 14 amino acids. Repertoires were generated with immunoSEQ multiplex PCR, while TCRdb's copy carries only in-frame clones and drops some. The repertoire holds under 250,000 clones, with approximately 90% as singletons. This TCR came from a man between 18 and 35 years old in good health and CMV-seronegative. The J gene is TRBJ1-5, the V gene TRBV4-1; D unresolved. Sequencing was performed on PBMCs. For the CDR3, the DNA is TGCGCCAGCAGCCAAGGGCACGACTTGCAGCCCCAGCATTTT. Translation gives CASSQGHDLQPQHF.